The clone carrying this T cell receptor (beta chain) has ten or more counts. No antigen is known for it. Researchers took RNA transcripts and amplified the TCR beta CDR3 regions from them. TCR CDR3 underwent first-round RT-PCR with the HTBI primer set. TCRdb re-derived calls from the multiplex PCR reads in MiXCR, one entry per CDR3 protein. In the table there are about 840,000 distinct CDR3 sequences, roughly 37% of which are singletons. The data were taken from a study of T cells in Graves' hyperthyroidism and ophthalmopathy. General study points: Stable hyperthyroidism and ophthalmopathy were separated using 13 V-J signatures. Blood also contained most expanded thyroid clonotypes above 0.001.

The CDR3 runs to 17 residues. The germline V gene encodes CDR1 LNHNV and CDR2 YYDKDF (reference sequence). Trimming pared 0 bases from V and 5 bases from J, leaving 16 bases between. The V call is TRBV15, the J call TRBJ2-2; D may be TRBD2 (6 bases). Sequenced input: blood. This receptor was obtained from a man aged 18 to 35 with Graves' hyperthyroidism. The CDR3 DNA is TGTGCCACCAGCAGAGAGCAGCGGCTAGCGCGGACCGGGGAGCTGTTTTTT. It is translated as CATSREQRLARTGELFF.